The 2 T cell receptor beta chains listed next were all sequenced from one sample in a study of cytomegalovirus exposure and HLA in healthy donors. Primers included in the PCR were 60 Vbeta and 13 Jbeta primers. Here immunoSEQ multiplex PCR was the method, and the copy in TCRdb shows in-frame clones only, minus some. This sample yields roughly 100,000 clones, of which nearly 15% are seen a single time; around 0.83% belongs to the top ten. The sample consisted of PBMCs. The receptors stem from a female donor in good health and CMV-seronegative.

The rearrangement links TRBV7-9 to TRBJ2-1; D gene uncertain. This CDR3 is built from 15 residues. Germline-derived CDR1 and CDR2 are SEHNR and FQNEAQ (reference sequence). The V end was cut by 5 bases, the J end by 0 bases, with 11 bases between. The CDR3 loop is CASSLEESSYNEQFF. For the CDR3, the DNA is TGTGCCAGCAGCCTCGAAGAGAGCTCCTACAATGAGCAGTTCTTC.

This chain joins TRBV6-5 and TRBJ2-5, with D maybe TRBD1 (5 bases). Trimming pared 0 bases from V and 3 bases from J, leaving 8 bases between. The CDR3 totals 14 residues. In germline, CDR1 is MNHEY, CDR2 SVGAGI. CDR3 protein: CASSYSGREETQYF. CDR3 sequence (DNA): TGTGCCAGCAGTTACTCGGGCAGGGAAGAGACCCAGTACTTC.